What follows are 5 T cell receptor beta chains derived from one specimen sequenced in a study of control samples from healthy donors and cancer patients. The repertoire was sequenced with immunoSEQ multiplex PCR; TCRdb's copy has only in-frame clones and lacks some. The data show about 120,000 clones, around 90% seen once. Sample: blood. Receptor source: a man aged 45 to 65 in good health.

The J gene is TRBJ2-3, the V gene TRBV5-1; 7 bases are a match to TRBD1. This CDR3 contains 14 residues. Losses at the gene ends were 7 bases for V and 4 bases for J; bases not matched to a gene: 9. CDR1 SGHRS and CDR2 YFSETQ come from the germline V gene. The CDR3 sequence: CASFDRVGPDTQYF. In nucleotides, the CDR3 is TGCGCCAGCTTCGACAGGGTAGGTCCAGATACGCAGTATTTT.

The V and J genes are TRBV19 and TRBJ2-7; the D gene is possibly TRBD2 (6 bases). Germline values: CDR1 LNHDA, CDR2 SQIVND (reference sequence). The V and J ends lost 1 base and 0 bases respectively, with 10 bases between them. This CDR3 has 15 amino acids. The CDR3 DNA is TGTGCCAGTAGTATAGGCCGGGGGATCTCCTACGAGCAGTACTTC. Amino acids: CASSIGRGISYEQYF.

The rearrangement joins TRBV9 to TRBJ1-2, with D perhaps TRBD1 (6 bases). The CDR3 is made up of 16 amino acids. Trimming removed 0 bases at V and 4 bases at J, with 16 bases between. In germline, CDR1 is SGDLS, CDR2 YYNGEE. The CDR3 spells CASSVAVGQLIYGYTF. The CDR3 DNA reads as TGTGCCAGCAGCGTAGCAGTCGGACAGCTCATCTATGGCTACACCTTC.

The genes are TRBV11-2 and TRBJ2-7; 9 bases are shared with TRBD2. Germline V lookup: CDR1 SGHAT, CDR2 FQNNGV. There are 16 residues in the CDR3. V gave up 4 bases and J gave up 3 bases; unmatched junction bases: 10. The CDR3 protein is CASSSLRGRENYEQYF. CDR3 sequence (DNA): TGTGCCAGCAGCTCCCTGCGCGGGAGGGAGAACTACGAGCAGTACTTC.

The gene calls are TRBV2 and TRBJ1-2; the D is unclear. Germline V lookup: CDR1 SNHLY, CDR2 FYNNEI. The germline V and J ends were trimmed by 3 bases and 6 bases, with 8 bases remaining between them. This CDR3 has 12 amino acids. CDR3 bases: TGTGCCAGCAGTGAGGGGTACAATGGCTACACCTTC. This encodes CASSEGYNGYTF.